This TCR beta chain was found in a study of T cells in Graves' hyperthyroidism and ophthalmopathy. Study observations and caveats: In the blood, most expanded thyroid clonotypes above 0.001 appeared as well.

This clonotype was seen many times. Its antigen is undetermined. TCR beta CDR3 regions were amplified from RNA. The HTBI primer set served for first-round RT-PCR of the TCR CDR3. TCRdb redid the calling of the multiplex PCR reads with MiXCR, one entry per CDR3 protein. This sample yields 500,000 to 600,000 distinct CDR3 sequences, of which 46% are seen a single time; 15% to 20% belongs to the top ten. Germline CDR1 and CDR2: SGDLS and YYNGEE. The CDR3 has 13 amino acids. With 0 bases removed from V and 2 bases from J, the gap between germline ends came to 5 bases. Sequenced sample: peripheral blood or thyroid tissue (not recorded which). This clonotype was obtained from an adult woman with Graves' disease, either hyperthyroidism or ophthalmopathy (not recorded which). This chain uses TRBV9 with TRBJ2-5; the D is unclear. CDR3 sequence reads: CASSVGHQETQYF. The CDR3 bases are TGTGCCAGCAGCGTAGGGCATCAAGAGACCCAGTACTTC.